A single sample gave rise to the 29 T cell receptor beta chains below, sequenced in a study of regulatory T cells in long-lasting Graves disease. CDR3 regions were amplified by Arm-PCR using iRepertoire HTBI primers to build TCR beta libraries. TCRdb called the multiplex PCR reads again in MiXCR, with one record for every CDR3 protein. The data contain more than 300,000 distinct CDR3 sequences, around 23% of them singletons. As for time point: persistent/refractory GD, antithyroid drugs over 5 years with positive TRAb. With RNA extracted from PBMCs as input, the TCR library was made. Sequences were derived from peripheral blood mononuclear cells (PBMCs), sampled when the disease was refractory, from a patient treated with antithyroid drugs. Receptors originate from a woman in her forties with Graves disease.

This clonotype was detected only a few times. This sequence joins TRBV14 and TRBJ1-1; D unclear. The CDR3 runs to 13 residues. In germline, CDR1 is SGHDN, CDR2 FVKESK. V lost 4 bases, J lost 5 bases, and 11 bases lay in between. The CDR3 region has the DNA TGTGCCAGCAGCCCCGTCGTTGGTACTGAAGCTTTCTTT. Its protein product is CASSPVVGTEAFF.

The V call is TRBV4-1, the J call TRBJ1-4; D is ambiguous. The V gene's germline CDR1 is MGHRA and CDR2 YSYEKL. Trimming shortened V by 3 bases and J by 0 bases, and 8 bases separated the two germline ends. The CDR3 contains 15 residues. CDR3 residues: CASSHAPTTNEKLFF. The CDR3 DNA reads as TGCGCCAGCAGCCATGCCCCTACAACTAATGAAAAACTGTTTTTT.

This chain joins TRBV9 and TRBJ1-6; 9 bases are shared with TRBD1. This CDR3 spans 20 amino acids. Looked up from germline, CDR1 is SGDLS and CDR2 is YYNGEE. The V gene end was trimmed by 1 base and the J gene end by 0 bases; junction bases not matched to a gene: 11. CDR3 nucleotide sequence: TGTGCCAGCAGCGTAAACCCGGGACAGGGCGAAAGCTCCTATAATTCACCCCTCCACTTT. Residues: CASSVNPGQGESSYNSPLHF.

This chain joins TRBV20-1 and TRBJ2-1, with D unresolved. V was shortened by 6 bases and J by 3 bases, with 3 bases between the two germline ends. The CDR3 has 10 residues. Germline CDR1 reads DFQATT; CDR2 reads SNEGSKA (reference sequence). CDR3 residues: CSAYYNEQFF. The CDR3 DNA reads TGCAGTGCCTACTACAATGAGCAGTTCTTC.

V usage is TRBV29-1 and J usage is TRBJ2-7; TRBD2 might be the D (5 bases). Germline lookup yields CDR1 SQVTM and CDR2 ANQGSEA. V shed 1 base and J shed 5 bases, with 12 bases lying between them. This CDR3 region has 13 residues. DNA for the CDR3: TGCAGCGTTGAAGGCCCCCGGGGTGACGAGCAGTACTTC. Protein product: CSVEGPRGDEQYF.

This clonotype was picked up many times. The rearrangement links TRBV29-1 to TRBJ1-1, with TRBD1 matching over 8 bases. Germline CDR1 and CDR2: SQVTM and ANQGSEA. J was trimmed by 5 bases and V by 6 bases; bases with no gene match: 8. The length of the CDR3 is 13 residues. CDR3 coding DNA: TGCAGCGTGGGACAGGCCCCGGGTACTGAAGCTTTCTTT. This translates into CSVGQAPGTEAFF.

This clonotype was picked up many times. The chain recombines TRBV2 with TRBJ1-1; a possible D gene is TRBD1 (6 bases). Germline CDR1 SNHLY, CDR2 FYNNEI. Trimming pared 6 bases from V and 5 bases from J, leaving 16 bases between. This CDR3 spans 14 amino acids. The CDR3 DNA reads as TGTGCCAGCAGCCTAAGGGGGGGTGGGACTGAAGCTTTCTTT. It codes for CASSLRGGGTEAFF.

As concerns this clonotype: This may come from a read error, since a much larger clone is one base off. The chain employs TRBV11-2 and TRBJ1-2, with D uncertain. Germline CDR1 is SGHAT and CDR2 is FQNNGV. This CDR3 spans 16 amino acids. CDR3 sequence reads: CAGSLGRSLSNYGYTF. CDR3 DNA sequence: TGTGCCGGCAGCCTAGGGAGGTCCTTAAGTAACTATGGCTACACCTTC.

This chain links TRBV4-1 with TRBJ2-4, with TRBD1 matching 8 bases. Germline loops: CDR1 MGHRA, CDR2 YSYEKL. V was clipped by 4 bases and J by 0 bases; unmatched bases: 11. The length of the CDR3 is 18 residues. In DNA, the CDR3 is TGCGCCAGCAGCCCAGGGACAGGAGCGCTCCGAGCCAAAAACATTCAGTACTTC. Translated: CASSPGTGALRAKNIQYF.

This clonotype was recorded once. The genes are TRBV5-1 and TRBJ2-5, with 9 positions matching TRBD2. The CDR3 totals 16 residues. J was trimmed by 5 bases and V by 0 bases; bases with no gene match: 8. Germline V CDR1 and CDR2: SGHRS, YFSETQ. The CDR3 DNA sequence: TGCGCCAGCAGCTTGGGGCCCGCGGGAGGGCCGGAGACCCAGTACTTC. This codes for CASSLGPAGGPETQYF.

This clonotype was detected once. This sequence joins TRBV7-6 and TRBJ2-1; 13 nucleotides match TRBD2. The V gene end was trimmed by 10 bases and the J gene end by 5 bases; junction bases not matched to a gene: 2. Germline-derived CDR1 and CDR2 are SGHVS and FNYEAQ. The CDR3 contains 13 residues. In nucleotides, the CDR3 is TGTGCCACCACTAGCGGGAGGGACAATGAGCAGTTCTTC. Its translation: CATTSGRDNEQFF.

The chain is built from TRBV29-1 and TRBJ2-5; D may be TRBD1 or TRBD2 (5 bases each). There are 14 residues in the CDR3. Germline loops: CDR1 SQVTM, CDR2 ANQGSEA. V was pared by 4 bases and J by 1 base, with 13 bases between. Here the CDR3 DNA reads TGCAGCGTTGTCCGAACGGGGACCCAAGAGACCCAGTACTTC. Translating it yields CSVVRTGTQETQYF.

This clonotype was counted many times. Here the CDR3 reads CATSDSGLTRNQPQHF. CDR3 bases: TGTGCCACCAGTGATTCGGGACTCACGAGAAATCAGCCCCAGCATTTT. This sequence joins TRBV24-1 and TRBJ1-5, with D maybe TRBD1 (5 bases). V lost 2 bases and J lost 4, with 14 bases in between. Germline CDR1 and CDR2: KGHDR and SFDVKD. This CDR3 is built from 16 residues.

This clonotype has at least ten counts. The chain couples TRBV24-1 to TRBJ2-7; a weak D match, TRBD2 (6 bases). CDR3 length: 14 amino acids. Germline CDR1 is KGHDR and CDR2 is SFDVKD. The V gene lost 3 bases and the J gene lost 3 bases, with 11 bases spanning the gap. CDR3 nucleotide sequence: TGTGCCACCAGTGATGGCGGGGTCAACTACGAGCAGTACTTC. Protein sequence: CATSDGGVNYEQYF.

V gene TRBV19 combines with J gene TRBJ2-7; 7 nucleotides line up with TRBD1. Losses at the gene ends were 7 bases for V and 0 bases for J; bases not matched to a gene: 12. Looked up from germline, CDR1 is LNHDA and CDR2 is SQIVND (reference sequence). This CDR3 has 16 residues. The CDR3 DNA sequence: TGTGCCAGTACTCCGACCGGGACAGAGAGCTCCTACGAGCAGTACTTC. Residues: CASTPTGTESSYEQYF.

This clonotype was observed many times. The chain links TRBV2 to TRBJ1-6; D is unclear. Trimming took off 9 bases at V and 7 bases at J, with 16 bases between the two ends. Germline assignment: CDR1 SNHLY and CDR2 FYNNEI. The CDR3 is 14 residues long. CDR3 amino acids: CASKRHSLNSPLHF. The CDR3 coding sequence is TGTGCCAGTAAGAGGCACAGCCTAAATTCACCCCTCCACTTT.

This clonotype occurred many times. This sequence joins TRBV5-5 and TRBJ1-1; D gene uncertain. Germline V gives CDR1 SGHKS, CDR2 YYEKEE (reference sequence). The CDR3 runs 13 residues. Deletions cut 3 bases from V and 2 bases from J, with 8 bases between. The CDR3 is CASSSRRNTEAFF. DNA of the CDR3: TGTGCCAGCAGCTCCCGGAGAAACACTGAAGCTTTCTTT.

This clonotype has ten or more counts. The rearrangement joins TRBV5-5 to TRBJ2-5; TRBD2 might be the D (5 bases). Germline V gives CDR1 SGHKS, CDR2 YYEKEE (reference sequence). The CDR3 has 14 residues. V was cut by 2 bases and J by 5 bases, with 13 bases left in between. CDR3 amino acids: CASSFSAVSETQYF. In nucleotides, the CDR3 is TGTGCCAGCAGCTTCTCAGCGGTCTCGGAGACCCAGTACTTC.

This clonotype was counted at least ten times. The V call is TRBV28, the J call TRBJ1-2; a weak D match, TRBD1 (5 bases). This CDR3 contains 15 residues. Germline values: CDR1 MDHEN, CDR2 SYDVKM. Trimming took off 3 bases at V and 4 bases at J, with 15 bases between the two ends. CDR3 region: CASSFGGGYGYGYTF. The CDR3 nucleotides read TGTGCCAGCAGTTTTGGGGGGGGGTACGGCTATGGCTACACCTTC.

V usage is TRBV19 and J usage is TRBJ1-5, with TRBD1 as a possible D gene (6 bases). The germline V gene has CDR1 LNHDA and CDR2 SQIVND (reference sequence). The CDR3 runs to 14 residues. V shed 7 bases and J shed 5 bases, with 15 bases lying between them. In nucleotides, the CDR3 is TGTGCCAGTAAGCGGGGGGCCTACTATCAGCCCCAGCATTTT. It codes for CASKRGAYYQPQHF.

The chain uses TRBV20-1 and TRBJ2-1; 12 bases fit TRBD2. The CDR3 covers 15 residues. V trimming: 5 bases; J trimming: 8 bases; junction bases outside the gene matches: 10. The V gene's germline CDR1 is DFQATT and CDR2 SNEGSKA (reference sequence). The CDR3 bases are TGCAGTGCTGACGGACTAGCGGGACCCTCTGATGAGCAGTTCTTC. It translates to CSADGLAGPSDEQFF.

This chain joins TRBV7-9 and TRBJ2-7; TRBD1 matches 7 bases. CDR1 and CDR2 from the germline V gene are SEHNR and FQNEAQ (reference sequence). V was clipped by 9 bases and J by 5 bases; unmatched bases: 7. This CDR3 is built from 12 residues. The CDR3 coding sequence is TGTGCCAGTTCGGACAGGTGGGACGAGCAGTACTTC. The encoded protein is CASSDRWDEQYF.

This clonotype has at least ten counts. The V gene is TRBV6-2 or TRBV6-3, the J gene TRBJ1-5; D is unresolved. In germline, CDR1 is MNHEY, CDR2 SVGEGT. The V and J ends lost 5 bases and 0 bases respectively, with 8 bases between them. CDR3 size: 14 residues. The CDR3 region has the DNA TGTGCCAGCAGTCGGGTTCTTAGCAATCAGCCCCAGCATTTT. Its translation: CASSRVLSNQPQHF.

This clonotype was found many times. The genes are TRBV6-1 and TRBJ1-6, with D tentatively TRBD1 (5 bases). The CDR3 has 14 amino acids. V was trimmed by 2 bases and J by 5 bases, leaving 7 bases between them. Germline loops: CDR1 MNHNS, CDR2 SASEGT. The CDR3 DNA is TGTGCCAGCAGTGAAAGGGGACATAATTCACCCCTCCACTTT. Translating it yields CASSERGHNSPLHF.

This clonotype showed up many times. This chain uses TRBV2 with TRBJ1-5; D may be TRBD1 (6 bases). Trimming shortened V by 9 bases and J by 1 base, and 19 bases separated the two germline ends. The germline CDR1 and CDR2 sequences are SNHLY and FYNNEI. The CDR3 covers 16 residues. The CDR3 spells CASGLRGLWSNQPQHF. In nucleotides, the CDR3 is TGTGCCAGTGGTCTCAGGGGCCTGTGGAGCAATCAGCCCCAGCATTTT. Full variable domain (remainder filled in from reference TRBV2 and TRBJ1-5): EPEVTQTPSHQVTQMGQEVILRCVPISNHLYFYWYRQILGQKVEFLVSFYNNEISEKSEIFDDQFSVERPDGSNFTLKIRSTKLEDSAMYFCASGLRGLWSNQPQHFGDGTRLSIL.

In its sample, this clonotype was seen a few times. The J gene is TRBJ2-7, the V gene TRBV30; 9 bases fit TRBD1. V gave up 4 bases and J gave up 5 bases; unmatched junction bases: 9. This CDR3 comprises 14 residues. CDR1 and CDR2 from the germline V gene are GTSNPN and SVGIG (reference sequence). CDR3 loop: CAWMGTGSLHEQYF. The CDR3 nucleotides are TGTGCCTGGATGGGGACAGGGTCCCTCCACGAGCAGTACTTC.

With respect to this clonotype: Since a much larger clone is just one base distant, this may be a read error. The rearrangement uses TRBV28 and TRBJ2-2; D possibly corresponds to TRBD2 (5 bases). CDR1 MDHEN and CDR2 SYDVKM come from the germline V gene. This CDR3 spans 14 amino acids. For the CDR3, the DNA is TGTGCCAGCAGCCAGTTCGCGAACACCGGGGAGCTGCTTTTT. It translates to CASSQFANTGELLF.

There are many counts of this clonotype. The junction and the germline gene differ at one end; a read error may be behind it. This sequence joins TRBV5-1 and TRBJ2-2; 11 bases map to TRBD2. Germline V gene lookup returns CDR1 SGHRS and CDR2 YFSETQ. The CDR3 loop spans 15 amino acids. The CDR3 spells CASSLVAGGTGELFF. The CDR3 DNA reads TGTGCCAGCAGCTTAGTAGCGGGAGGGACCGGGGAGCTGTTTTTT.

This clonotype appeared many times. The genes are TRBV27 and TRBJ2-7, with 11 positions matching TRBD2. In germline, CDR1 is MNHEY, CDR2 SMNVEV (reference sequence). This CDR3 has 15 amino acids. The J segment lost 2 bases and the V segment lost 4 bases, leaving 4 bases of the junction unmatched. DNA of the CDR3: TGTGCCAGCAGTTCTCTAGCGGGAGGAACCTACGAGCAGTACTTC. Translation: CASSSLAGGTYEQYF.